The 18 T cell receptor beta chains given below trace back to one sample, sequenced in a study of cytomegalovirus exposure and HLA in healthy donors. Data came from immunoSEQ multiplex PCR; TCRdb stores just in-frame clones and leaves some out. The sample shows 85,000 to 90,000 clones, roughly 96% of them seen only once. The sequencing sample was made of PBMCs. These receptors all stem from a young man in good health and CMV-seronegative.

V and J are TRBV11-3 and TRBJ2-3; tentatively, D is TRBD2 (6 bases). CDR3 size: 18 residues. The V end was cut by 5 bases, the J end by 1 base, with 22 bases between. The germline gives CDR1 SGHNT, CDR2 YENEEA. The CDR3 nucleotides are TGTGCCAGCAGCGGCCCGGGGCAGTGGGGCGGGGGCACAGATACGCAGTATTTT. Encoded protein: CASSGPGQWGGGTDTQYF.

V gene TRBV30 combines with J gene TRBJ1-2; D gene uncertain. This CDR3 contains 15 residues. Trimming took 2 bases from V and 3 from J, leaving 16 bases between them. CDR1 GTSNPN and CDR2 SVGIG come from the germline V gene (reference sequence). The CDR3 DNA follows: TGTGCCTGGAGTAACGCAGGTCTCAGTCACTATGGCTACACCTTC. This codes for CAWSNAGLSHYGYTF.

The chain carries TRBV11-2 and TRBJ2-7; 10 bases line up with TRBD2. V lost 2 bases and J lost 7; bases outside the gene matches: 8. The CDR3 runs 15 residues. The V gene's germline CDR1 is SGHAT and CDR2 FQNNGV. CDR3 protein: CASSLLLAGSGEQYF. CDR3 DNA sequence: TGTGCCAGCAGCTTATTACTAGCGGGATCAGGAGAGCAGTACTTC.

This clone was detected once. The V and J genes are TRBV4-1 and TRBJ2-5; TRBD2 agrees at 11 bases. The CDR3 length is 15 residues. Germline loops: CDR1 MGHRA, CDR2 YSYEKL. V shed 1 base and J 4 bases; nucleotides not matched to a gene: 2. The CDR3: CASSQALAGGETQYF. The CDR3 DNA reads TGCGCCAGCAGCCAAGCCCTAGCGGGGGGAGAGACCCAGTACTTC.

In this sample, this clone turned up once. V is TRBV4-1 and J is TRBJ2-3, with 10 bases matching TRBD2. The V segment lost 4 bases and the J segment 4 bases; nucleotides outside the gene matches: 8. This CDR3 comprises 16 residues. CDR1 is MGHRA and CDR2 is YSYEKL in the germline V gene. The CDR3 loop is CASSPLAGEGADTQYF. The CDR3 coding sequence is TGCGCCAGCAGCCCCCTAGCGGGAGAAGGTGCAGATACGCAGTATTTT.

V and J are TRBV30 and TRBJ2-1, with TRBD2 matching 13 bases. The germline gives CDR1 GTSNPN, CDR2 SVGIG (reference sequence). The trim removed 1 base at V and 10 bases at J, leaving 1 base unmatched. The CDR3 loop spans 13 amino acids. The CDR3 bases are TGTGCCTGGAGTGGACTAGCGGGAGGAGAGCAGTTCTTC. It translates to CAWSGLAGGEQFF.

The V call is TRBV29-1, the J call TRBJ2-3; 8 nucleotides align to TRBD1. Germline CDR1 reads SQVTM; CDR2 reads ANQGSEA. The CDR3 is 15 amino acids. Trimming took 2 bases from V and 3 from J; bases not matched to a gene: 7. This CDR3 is CSVERQGSLTDTQYF. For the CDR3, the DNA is TGCAGCGTTGAAAGACAGGGGTCACTTACAGATACGCAGTATTTT.

The CDR3 DNA is TGTGCCAGCAGATACAGGGGTGGAAACACCATATATTTT. It is translated as CASRYRGGNTIYF. The rearrangement links TRBV6-6 to TRBJ1-3; 7 nucleotides line up with TRBD1. Germline values: CDR1 MNHNY, CDR2 SVGAGI (reference sequence). The CDR3 has 13 amino acids. V lost 6 bases, J lost 3 bases, and 2 bases stayed unmatched.

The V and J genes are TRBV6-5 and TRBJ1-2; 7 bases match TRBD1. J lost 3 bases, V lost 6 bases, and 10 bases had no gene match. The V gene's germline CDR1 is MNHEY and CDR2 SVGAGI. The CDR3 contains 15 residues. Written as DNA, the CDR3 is TGTGCCAGCAGACCGGGGGACAGTCAGGACTATGGCTACACCTTC. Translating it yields CASRPGDSQDYGYTF.

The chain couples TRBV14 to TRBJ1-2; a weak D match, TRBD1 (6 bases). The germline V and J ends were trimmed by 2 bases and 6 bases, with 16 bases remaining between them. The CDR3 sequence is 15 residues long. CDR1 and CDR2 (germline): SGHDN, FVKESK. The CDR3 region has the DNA TGTGCCAGCAGCCAAACTTTTAGCGGGGGCGATGGCTACACCTTC. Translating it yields CASSQTFSGGDGYTF.

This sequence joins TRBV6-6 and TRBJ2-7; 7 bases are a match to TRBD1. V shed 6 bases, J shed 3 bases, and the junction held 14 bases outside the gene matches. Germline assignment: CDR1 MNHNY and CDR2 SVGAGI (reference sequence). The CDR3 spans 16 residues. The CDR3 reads CASSQPIQQGHYEQYF. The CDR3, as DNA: TGTGCCAGCAGCCAGCCGATCCAACAGGGGCACTACGAGCAGTACTTC.

CDR3: CASSLDRVDLDTQYF. The CDR3 region has the DNA TGCGCCAGCAGCTTGGACAGGGTTGATTTGGATACGCAGTATTTT. The chain couples TRBV5-1 to TRBJ2-3; possibly TRBD1 for D (6 bases). The germline gives CDR1 SGHRS, CDR2 YFSETQ. The CDR3 extends over 15 amino acids. Trimming pared 0 bases from V and 6 bases from J, leaving 14 bases between.

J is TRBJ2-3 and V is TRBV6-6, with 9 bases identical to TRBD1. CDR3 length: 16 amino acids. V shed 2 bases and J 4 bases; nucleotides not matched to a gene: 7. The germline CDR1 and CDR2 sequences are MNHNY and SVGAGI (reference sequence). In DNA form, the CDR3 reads TGTGCCAGCAGTTACGCCAGACAGGGGGTTGCAGATACGCAGTATTTT. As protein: CASSYARQGVADTQYF.

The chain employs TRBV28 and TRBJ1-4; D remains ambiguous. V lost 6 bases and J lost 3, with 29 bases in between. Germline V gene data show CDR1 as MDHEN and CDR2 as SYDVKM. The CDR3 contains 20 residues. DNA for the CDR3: TGTGCCAGCAGCCCATGGGGAGGGTATCCCTATAGAGCGGCTAATGAAAAACTGTTTTTT. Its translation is CASSPWGGYPYRAANEKLFF.

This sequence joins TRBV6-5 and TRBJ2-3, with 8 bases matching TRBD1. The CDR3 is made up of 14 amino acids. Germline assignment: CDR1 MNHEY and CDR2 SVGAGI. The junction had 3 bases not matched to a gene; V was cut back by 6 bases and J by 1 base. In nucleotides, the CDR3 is TGTGCCAGCAGGATGACAGGGGGCACAGATACGCAGTATTTT. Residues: CASRMTGGTDTQYF.

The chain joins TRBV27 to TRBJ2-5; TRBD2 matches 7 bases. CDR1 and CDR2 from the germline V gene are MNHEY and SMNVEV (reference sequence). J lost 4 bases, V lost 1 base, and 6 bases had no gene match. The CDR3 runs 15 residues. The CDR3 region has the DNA TGTGCCAGCAGTTTATGGGCGGGAGTAAGAGAGACCCAGTACTTC. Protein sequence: CASSLWAGVRETQYF.

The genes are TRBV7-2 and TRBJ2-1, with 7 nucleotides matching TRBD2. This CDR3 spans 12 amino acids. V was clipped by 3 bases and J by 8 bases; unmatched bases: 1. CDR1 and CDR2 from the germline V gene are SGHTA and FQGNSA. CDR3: CASSLGRDEQFF. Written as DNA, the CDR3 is TGTGCCAGCAGCTTGGGGAGGGATGAGCAGTTCTTC.

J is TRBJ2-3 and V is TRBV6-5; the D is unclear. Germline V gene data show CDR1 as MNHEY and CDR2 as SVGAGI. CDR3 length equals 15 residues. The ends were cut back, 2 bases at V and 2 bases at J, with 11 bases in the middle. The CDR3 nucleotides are TGTGCCAGCAGTTACGACACAGCAGTCACAGATACGCAGTATTTT. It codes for CASSYDTAVTDTQYF.